This T cell receptor (beta chain) appears in the sequencing data of a study of cytomegalovirus exposure and HLA in healthy donors. Overall study findings and caveats: A few of the chains that were CMV-associated were confirmed in vitro to be specific for CMV antigens. Some TCR beta chains (roughly 160 of them) were listed as cytomegalovirus-associated. Diagnosis of cytomegalovirus status made by the classifier reportedly showed high specificity and sensitivity.

The repertoire was sequenced with immunoSEQ multiplex PCR; TCRdb's copy has only in-frame clones and lacks some. Of around 200,000 clones listed, roughly 88% are singletons. Separate from the approximately 670-subject first cohort was the approximately 110-subject validation cohort, to which the donors belonged. As concerns this clone: Its antigen is undetermined.

Per germline, CDR1 MDHEN and CDR2 SYDVKM. The CDR3 contains 14 residues. The V end lost 3 bases, the J end lost 6 bases, and 12 bases lay between the germline ends. Sequencing was performed on PBMCs. The sequence derives from a woman younger than 30 in good health and CMV-seronegative. The chain is built from TRBV28 and TRBJ1-5, with D possibly being TRBD1 (6 bases). The CDR3 loop reads CASSFPGEGQPQHF. CDR3 nucleotides: TGTGCCAGCAGTTTCCCAGGGGAGGGTCAGCCCCAGCATTTT.